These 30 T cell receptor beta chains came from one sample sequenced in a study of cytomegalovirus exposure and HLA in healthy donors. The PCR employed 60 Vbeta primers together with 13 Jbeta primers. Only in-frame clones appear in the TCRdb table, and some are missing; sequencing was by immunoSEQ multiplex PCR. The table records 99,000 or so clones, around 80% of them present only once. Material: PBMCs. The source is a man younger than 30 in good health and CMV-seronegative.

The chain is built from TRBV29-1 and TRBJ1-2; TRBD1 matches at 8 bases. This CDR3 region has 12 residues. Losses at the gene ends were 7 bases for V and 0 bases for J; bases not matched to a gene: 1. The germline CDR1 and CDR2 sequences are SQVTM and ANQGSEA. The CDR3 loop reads CSAGGPNYGYTF. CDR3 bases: TGCAGCGCAGGGGGCCCTAACTATGGCTACACCTTC.

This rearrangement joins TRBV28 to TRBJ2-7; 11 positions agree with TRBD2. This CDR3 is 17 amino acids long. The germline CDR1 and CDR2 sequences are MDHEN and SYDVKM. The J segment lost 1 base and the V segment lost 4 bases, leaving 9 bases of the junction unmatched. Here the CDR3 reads CASSSLAGGTSSYEQYF. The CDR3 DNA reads TGTGCCAGCAGTTCTCTAGCGGGAGGTACCTCTTCCTACGAGCAGTACTTC. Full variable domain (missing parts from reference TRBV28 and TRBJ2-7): DVKVTQSSRYLVKRTGEKVFLECVQDMDHENMFWYRQDPGLGLRLIYFSYDVKMKEKGDIPEGYSVSREKKERFSLILESASTNQTSMYLCASSSLAGGTSSYEQYFGPGTRLTVT.

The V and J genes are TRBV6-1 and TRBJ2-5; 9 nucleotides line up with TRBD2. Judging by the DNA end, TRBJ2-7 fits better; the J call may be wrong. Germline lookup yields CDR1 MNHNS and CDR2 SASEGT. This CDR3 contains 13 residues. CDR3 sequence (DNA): TGTGCCAGCAGGACTAGCGGCTCCTACGAGCAGTACTTC. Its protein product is CASRTSGSYEQYF.

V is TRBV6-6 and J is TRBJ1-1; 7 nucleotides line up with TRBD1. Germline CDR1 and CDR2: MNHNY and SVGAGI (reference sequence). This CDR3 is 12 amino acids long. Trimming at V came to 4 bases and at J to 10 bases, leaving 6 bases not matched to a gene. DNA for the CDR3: TGTGCCAGCAGTTCACAGGGGTGGGGAGCTTTCTTT. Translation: CASSSQGWGAFF.

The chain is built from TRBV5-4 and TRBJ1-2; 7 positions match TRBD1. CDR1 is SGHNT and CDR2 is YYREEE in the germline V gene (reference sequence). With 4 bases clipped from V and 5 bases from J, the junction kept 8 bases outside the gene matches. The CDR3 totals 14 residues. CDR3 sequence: CASSTYGTVYGYTF. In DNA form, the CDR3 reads TGTGCCAGCAGCACCTACGGGACAGTTTATGGCTACACCTTC.

DNA for the CDR3: TGTGCCAGCAGCCTCGGGGTGGGACAGGGGCCCGAGGGGACTGAAGCTTTCTTT. This codes for CASSLGVGQGPEGTEAFF. This chain connects TRBV9 to TRBJ1-1, with 10 positions matching TRBD1. Germline-derived CDR1 and CDR2 are SGDLS and YYNGEE. The CDR3 sequence is 18 residues long. The trim removed 4 bases at V and 5 bases at J, leaving 17 bases unmatched.

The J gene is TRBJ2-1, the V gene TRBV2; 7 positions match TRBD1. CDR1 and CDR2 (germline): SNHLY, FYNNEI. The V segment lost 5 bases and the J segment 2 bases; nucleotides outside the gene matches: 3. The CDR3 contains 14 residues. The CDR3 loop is CASSWGQTYNEQFF. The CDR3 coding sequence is TGTGCCAGCAGTTGGGGACAGACCTACAATGAGCAGTTCTTC.

The CDR3 loop reads CASRTGGDEQYF. DNA of the CDR3: TGTGCCAGCAGGACAGGGGGGGACGAGCAGTACTTC. The V and J genes are TRBV28 and TRBJ2-7, with 9 nucleotides matching TRBD1. CDR1 and CDR2 (germline): MDHEN, SYDVKM. There are 12 residues in the CDR3. V shed 6 bases and J 5 bases; nucleotides not matched to a gene: 2.

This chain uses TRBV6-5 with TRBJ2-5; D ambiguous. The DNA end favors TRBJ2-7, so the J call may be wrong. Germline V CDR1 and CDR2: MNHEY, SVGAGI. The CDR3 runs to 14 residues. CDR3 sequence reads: CASTAARKSYEQYF. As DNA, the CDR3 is TGTGCCAGCACGGCGGCTCGGAAAAGCTACGAGCAGTACTTC.

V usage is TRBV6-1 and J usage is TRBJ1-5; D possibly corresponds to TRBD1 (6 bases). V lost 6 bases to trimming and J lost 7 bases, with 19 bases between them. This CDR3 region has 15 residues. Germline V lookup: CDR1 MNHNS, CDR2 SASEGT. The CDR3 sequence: CASSDGGATGQPQHF. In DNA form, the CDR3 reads TGTGCCAGCAGCGATGGGGGGGCGACGGGGCAGCCCCAGCATTTT.

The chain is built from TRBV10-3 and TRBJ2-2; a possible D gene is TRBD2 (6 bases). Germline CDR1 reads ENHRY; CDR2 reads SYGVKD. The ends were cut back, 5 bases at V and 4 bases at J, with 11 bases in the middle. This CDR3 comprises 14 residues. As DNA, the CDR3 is TGTGCCATCAGTCTGACTAGAAGCACCGGGGAGCTGTTTTTT. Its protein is CAISLTRSTGELFF.

The CDR3: CASSATSVRQFF. CDR3 sequence (DNA): TGTGCCAGCAGCGCGACTAGCGTTAGGCAGTTCTTC. J is TRBJ2-1 and V is TRBV7-2; TRBD2 agrees at 8 bases. The germline CDR1 and CDR2 sequences are SGHTA and FQGNSA. The CDR3 length is 12 residues. With V trimmed by 5 bases and J by 12 bases, 6 bases remained unmatched.

The CDR3: CASSSQDARSYYGYTF. CDR3 nucleotide sequence: TGTGCCAGCAGCTCCCAAGATGCCAGGTCCTACTATGGCTACACCTTC. This rearrangement joins TRBV4-2 to TRBJ1-2; D gene unclear. The CDR3 loop spans 16 amino acids. The germline V and J ends were trimmed by 5 bases and 3 bases, with 19 bases remaining between them. The germline gives CDR1 LGHNA, CDR2 YNFKEQ.

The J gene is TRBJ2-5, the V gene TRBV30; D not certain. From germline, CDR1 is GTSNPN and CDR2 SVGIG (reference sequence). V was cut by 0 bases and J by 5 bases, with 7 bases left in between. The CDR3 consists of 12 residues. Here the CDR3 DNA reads TGTGCCTGGAGTGTACTTGAGGAGACCCAGTACTTC. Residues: CAWSVLEETQYF.

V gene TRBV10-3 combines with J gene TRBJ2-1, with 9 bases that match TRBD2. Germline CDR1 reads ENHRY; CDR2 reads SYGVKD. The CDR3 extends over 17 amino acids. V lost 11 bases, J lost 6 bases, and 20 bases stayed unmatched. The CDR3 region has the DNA TGTGCCGCGACAGGGTCTAGCGGGACGTCAGGAGGCAATGAGCAGTTCTTC. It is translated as CAATGSSGTSGGNEQFF.

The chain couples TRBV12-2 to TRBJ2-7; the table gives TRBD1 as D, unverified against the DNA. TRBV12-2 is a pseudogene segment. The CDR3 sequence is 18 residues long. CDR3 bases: TGTGCAAGTCGCTTAGCTTTGAGTTGGCAGGGTGATGGGTACGAGCAGTACTTC. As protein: CASRLALSWQGDGYEQYF.

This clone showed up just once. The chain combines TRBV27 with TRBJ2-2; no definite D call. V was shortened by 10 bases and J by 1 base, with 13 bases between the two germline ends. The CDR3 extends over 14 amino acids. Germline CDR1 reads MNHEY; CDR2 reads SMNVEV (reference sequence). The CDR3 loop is CATLPSRNTGELFF. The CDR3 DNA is TGTGCCACCCTTCCCTCTAGGAACACCGGGGAGCTGTTTTTT.

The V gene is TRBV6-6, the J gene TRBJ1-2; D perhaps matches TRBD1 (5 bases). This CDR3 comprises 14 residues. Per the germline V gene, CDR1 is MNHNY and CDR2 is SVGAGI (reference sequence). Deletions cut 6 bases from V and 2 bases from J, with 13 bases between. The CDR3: CASSSQRGNYGYTF. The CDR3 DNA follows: TGTGCCAGCAGCTCCCAGCGGGGCAACTATGGCTACACCTTC.

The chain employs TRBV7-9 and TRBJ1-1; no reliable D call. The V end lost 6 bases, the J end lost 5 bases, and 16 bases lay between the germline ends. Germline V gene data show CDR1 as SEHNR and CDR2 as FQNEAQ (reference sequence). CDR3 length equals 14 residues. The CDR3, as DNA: TGTGCCAGCAGTCCAACAGAGACCCTAACTGAAGCTTTCTTT. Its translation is CASSPTETLTEAFF.

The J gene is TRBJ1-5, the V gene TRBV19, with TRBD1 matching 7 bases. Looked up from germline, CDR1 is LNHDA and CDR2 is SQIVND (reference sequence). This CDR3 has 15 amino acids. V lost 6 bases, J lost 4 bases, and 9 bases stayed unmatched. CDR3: CASSRGTGENQPQHF. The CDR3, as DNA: TGTGCCAGTAGCCGGGGAACAGGGGAAAATCAGCCCCAGCATTTT. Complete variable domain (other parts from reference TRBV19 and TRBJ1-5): DGGITQSPKYLFRKEGQNVTLSCEQNLNHDAMYWYRQDPGQGLRLIYYSQIVNDFQKGDIAEGYSVSREKKESFPLTVTSAQKNPTAFYLCASSRGTGENQPQHFGDGTRLSIL.

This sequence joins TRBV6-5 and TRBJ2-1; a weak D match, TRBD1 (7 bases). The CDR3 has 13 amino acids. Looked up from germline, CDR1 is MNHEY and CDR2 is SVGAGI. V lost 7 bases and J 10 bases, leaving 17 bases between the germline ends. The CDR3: CASTMDRRDEQFF. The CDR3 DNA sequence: TGTGCCAGCACCATGGACAGGCGGGACGAGCAGTTCTTC.

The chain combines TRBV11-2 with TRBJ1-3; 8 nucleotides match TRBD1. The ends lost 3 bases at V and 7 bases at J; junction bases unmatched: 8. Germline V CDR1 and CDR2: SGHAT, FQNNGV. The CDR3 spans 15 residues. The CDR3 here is CASSFQGARSNTIYF. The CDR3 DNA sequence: TGTGCCAGCAGCTTCCAGGGGGCGCGTTCGAACACCATATATTTT.

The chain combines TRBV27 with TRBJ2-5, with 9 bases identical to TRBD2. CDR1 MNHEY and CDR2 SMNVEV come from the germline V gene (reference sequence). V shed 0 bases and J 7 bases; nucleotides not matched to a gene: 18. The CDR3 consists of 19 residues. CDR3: CASSLSSPGVAGAGGTQYF. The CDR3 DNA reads TGTGCCAGCAGTTTATCCTCTCCGGGGGTAGCGGGAGCTGGAGGGACCCAGTACTTC.

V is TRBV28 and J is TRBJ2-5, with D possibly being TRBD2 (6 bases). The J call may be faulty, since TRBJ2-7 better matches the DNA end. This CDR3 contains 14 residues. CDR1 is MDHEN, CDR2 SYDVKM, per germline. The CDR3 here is CASSFVGRSYEQYF. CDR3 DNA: TGTGCCAGCAGTTTTGTCGGGAGATCCTACGAGCAGTACTTC.

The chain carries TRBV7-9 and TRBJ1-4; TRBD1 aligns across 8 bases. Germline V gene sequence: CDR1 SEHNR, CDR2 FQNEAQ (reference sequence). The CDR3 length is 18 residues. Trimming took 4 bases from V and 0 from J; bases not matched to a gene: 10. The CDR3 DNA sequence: TGTGCCAGCAGCTCCCGGGACAGGCGGATTTCAACTAATGAAAAACTGTTTTTT. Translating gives CASSSRDRRISTNEKLFF.

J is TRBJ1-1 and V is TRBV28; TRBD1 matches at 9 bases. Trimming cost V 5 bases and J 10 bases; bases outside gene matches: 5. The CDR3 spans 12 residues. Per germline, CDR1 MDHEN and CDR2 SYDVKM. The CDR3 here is CASSGDREGAFF. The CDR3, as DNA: TGTGCCAGCAGTGGGGACAGGGAAGGAGCTTTCTTT.

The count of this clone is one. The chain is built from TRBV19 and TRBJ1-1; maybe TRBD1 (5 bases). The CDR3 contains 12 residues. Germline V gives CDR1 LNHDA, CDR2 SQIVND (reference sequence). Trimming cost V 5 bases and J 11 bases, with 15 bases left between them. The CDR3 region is CASSPGGPWAFF. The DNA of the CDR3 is TGTGCCAGTAGTCCCGGGGGTCCCTGGGCTTTCTTT.

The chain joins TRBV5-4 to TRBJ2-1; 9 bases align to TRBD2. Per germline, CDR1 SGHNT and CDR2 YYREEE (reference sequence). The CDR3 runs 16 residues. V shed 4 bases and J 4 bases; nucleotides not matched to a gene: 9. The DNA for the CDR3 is TGTGCCAGCAGCCCCCCCGGTAGCGGGAGATACAATGAGCAGTTCTTC. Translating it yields CASSPPGSGRYNEQFF.

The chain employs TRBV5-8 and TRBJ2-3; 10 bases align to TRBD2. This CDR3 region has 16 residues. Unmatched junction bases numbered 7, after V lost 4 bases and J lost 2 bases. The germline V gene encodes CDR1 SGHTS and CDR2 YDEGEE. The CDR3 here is CASSLGLAEDTDTQYF. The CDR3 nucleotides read TGTGCCAGCAGCCTCGGACTAGCGGAGGACACAGATACGCAGTATTTT. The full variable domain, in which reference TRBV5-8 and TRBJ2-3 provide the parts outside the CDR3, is EAGVTQSPTHLIKTRGQQATLRCSPISGHTSVYWYQQALGLGLQFLLWYDEGEERNRGNFPPRFSGRQFPNYSSELNVNALELEDSALYLCASSLGLAEDTDTQYFGPGTRLTVL.

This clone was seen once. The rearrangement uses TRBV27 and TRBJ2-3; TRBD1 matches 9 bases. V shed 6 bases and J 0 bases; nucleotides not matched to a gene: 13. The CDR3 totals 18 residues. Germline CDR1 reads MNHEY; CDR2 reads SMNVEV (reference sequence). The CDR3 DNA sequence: TGTGCCAGCAGGGCGCCGGGACAGGGCCTATCTAGCACAGATACGCAGTATTTT. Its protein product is CASRAPGQGLSSTDTQYF.